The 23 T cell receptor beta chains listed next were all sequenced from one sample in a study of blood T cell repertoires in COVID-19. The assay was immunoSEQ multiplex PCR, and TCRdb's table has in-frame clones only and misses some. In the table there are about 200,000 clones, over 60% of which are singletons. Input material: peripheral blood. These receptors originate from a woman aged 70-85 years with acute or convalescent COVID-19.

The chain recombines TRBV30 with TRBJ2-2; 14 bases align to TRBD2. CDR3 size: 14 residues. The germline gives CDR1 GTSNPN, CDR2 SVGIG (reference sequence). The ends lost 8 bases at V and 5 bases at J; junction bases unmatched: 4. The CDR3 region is CAGTSGRLTGELFF. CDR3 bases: TGTGCCGGGACTAGCGGGAGACTTACCGGGGAGCTGTTTTTT.

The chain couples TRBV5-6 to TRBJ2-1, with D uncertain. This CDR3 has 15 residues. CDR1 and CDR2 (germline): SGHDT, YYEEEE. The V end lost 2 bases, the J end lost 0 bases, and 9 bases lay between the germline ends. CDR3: CASSLFSNSYNEQFF. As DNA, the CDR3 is TGTGCCAGCAGCTTATTTTCCAACTCCTACAATGAGCAGTTCTTC. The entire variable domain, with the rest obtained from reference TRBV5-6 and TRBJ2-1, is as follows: DAGVTQSPTHLIKTRGQQVTLRCSPKSGHDTVSWYQQALGQGPQFIFQYYEEEERQRGNFPDRFSGHQFPNYSSELNVNALLLGDSALYLCASSLFSNSYNEQFFGPGTRLTVL.

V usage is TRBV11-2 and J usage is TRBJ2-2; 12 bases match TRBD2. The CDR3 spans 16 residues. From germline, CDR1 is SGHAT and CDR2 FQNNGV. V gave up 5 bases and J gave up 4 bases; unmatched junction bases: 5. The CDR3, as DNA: TGTGCCAGCAGCCACGGACTAGCGGGAAGCACCGGGGAGCTGTTTTTT. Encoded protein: CASSHGLAGSTGELFF. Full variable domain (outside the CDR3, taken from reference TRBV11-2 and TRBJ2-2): EAGVAQSPRYKIIEKRQSVAFWCNPISGHATLYWYQQILGQGPKLLIQFQNNGVVDDSQLPKDRFSAERLKGVDSTLKIQPAKLEDSAVYLCASSHGLAGSTGELFFGEGSRLTVL.

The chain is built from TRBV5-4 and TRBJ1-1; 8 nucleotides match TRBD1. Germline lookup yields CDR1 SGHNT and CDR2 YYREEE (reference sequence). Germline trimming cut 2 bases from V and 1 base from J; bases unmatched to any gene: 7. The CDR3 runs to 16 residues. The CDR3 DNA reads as TGTGCCAGCAGCTTCCCCCCGGGACAGGAGAACACTGAAGCTTTCTTT. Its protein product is CASSFPPGQENTEAFF. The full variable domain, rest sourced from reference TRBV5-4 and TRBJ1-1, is ETGVTQSPTHLIKTRGQQVTLRCSSQSGHNTVSWYQQALGQGPQFIFQYYREEENGRGNFPPRFSGLQFPNYSSELNVNALELDDSALYLCASSFPPGQENTEAFFGQGTRLTVV.

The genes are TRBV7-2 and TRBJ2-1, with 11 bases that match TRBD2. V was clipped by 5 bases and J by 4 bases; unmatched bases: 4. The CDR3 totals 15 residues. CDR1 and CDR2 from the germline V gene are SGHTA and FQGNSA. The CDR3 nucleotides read TGTGCCAGCAGCCCGACTAGCGGGACGTACAATGAGCAGTTCTTC. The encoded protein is CASSPTSGTYNEQFF. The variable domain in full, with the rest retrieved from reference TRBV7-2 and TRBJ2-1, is GAGVSQSPSNKVTEKGKDVELRCDPISGHTALYWYRQSLGQGLEFLIYFQGNSAPDKSGLPSDRFSAERTGGSVSTLTIQRTQQEDSAVYLCASSPTSGTYNEQFFGPGTRLTVL.

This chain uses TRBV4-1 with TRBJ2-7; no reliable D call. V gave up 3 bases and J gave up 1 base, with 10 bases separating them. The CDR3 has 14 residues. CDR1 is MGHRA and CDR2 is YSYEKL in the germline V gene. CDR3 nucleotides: TGCGCCAGCAGCCATTCCCGCCTATCCTACGAGCAGTACTTC. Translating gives CASSHSRLSYEQYF.

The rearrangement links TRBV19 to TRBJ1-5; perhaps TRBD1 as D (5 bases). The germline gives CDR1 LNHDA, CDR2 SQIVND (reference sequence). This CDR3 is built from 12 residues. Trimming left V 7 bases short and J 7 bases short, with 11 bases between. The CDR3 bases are TGTGCCAGTACCCTTCGGGGGCAGCCCCAGCATTTT. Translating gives CASTLRGQPQHF.

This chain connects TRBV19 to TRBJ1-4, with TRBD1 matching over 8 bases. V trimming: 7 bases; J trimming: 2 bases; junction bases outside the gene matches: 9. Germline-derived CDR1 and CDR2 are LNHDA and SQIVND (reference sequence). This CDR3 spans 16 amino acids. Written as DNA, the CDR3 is TGTGCCAGTACCCGGACAGGGCGGACGACTAATGAAAAACTGTTTTTT. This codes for CASTRTGRTTNEKLFF.

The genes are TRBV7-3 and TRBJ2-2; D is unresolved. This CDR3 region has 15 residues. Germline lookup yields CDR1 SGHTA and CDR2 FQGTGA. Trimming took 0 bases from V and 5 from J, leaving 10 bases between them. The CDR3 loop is CASSLTSGETGELFF. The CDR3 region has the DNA TGTGCCAGCAGCTTAACGTCCGGTGAGACCGGGGAGCTGTTTTTT.

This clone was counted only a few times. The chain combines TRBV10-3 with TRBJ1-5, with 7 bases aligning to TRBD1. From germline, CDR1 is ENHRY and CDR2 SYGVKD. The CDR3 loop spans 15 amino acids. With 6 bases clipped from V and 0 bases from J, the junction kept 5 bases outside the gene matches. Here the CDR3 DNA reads TGTGCCATCAGCCCGACAGGGAATAGCAATCAGCCCCAGCATTTT. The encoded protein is CAISPTGNSNQPQHF.

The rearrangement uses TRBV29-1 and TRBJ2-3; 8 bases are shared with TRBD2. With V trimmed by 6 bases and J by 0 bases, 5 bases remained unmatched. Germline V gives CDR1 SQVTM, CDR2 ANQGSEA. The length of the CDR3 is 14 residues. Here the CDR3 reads CSVKTSGSTDTQYF. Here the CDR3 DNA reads TGCAGCGTGAAAACTAGCGGAAGCACAGATACGCAGTATTTT.

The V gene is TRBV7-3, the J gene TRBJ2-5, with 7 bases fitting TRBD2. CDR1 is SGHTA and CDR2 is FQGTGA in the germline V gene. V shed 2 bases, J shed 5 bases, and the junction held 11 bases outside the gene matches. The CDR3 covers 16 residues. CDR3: CASSLGSTGGRETQYF. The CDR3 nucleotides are TGTGCCAGCAGCTTAGGGTCCACGGGAGGAAGGGAGACCCAGTACTTC. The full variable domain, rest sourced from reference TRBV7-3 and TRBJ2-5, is GAGVSQTPSNKVTEKGKYVELRCDPISGHTALYWYRQSLGQGPEFLIYFQGTGAADDSGLPNDRFFAVRPEGSVSTLKIQRTERGDSAVYLCASSLGSTGGRETQYFGPGTRLLVL.

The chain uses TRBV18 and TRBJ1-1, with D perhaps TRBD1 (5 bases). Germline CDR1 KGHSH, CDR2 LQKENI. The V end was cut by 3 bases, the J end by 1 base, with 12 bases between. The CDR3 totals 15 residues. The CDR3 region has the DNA TGTGCCAGCTCACCTACAGGTCCTCCGAACACTGAAGCTTTCTTT. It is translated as CASSPTGPPNTEAFF.

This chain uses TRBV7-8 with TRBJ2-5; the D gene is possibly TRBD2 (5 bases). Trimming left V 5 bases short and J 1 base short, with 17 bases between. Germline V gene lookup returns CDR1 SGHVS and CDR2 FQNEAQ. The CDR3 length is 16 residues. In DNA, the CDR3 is TGTGCCAGCAGCCCGCCTGGAGCGGTCATCCAAGAGACCCAGTACTTC. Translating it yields CASSPPGAVIQETQYF.

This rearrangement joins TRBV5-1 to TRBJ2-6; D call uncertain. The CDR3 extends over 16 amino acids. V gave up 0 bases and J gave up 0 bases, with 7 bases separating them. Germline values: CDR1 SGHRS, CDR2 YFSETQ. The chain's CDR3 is CASSLAYGSGANVLTF. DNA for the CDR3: TGCGCCAGCAGCTTGGCCTACGGCTCTGGGGCCAACGTCCTGACTTTC.

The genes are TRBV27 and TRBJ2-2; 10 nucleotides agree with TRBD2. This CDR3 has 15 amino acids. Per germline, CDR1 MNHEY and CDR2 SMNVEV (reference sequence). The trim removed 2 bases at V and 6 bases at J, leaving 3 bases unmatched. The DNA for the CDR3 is TGTGCCAGCAGTTTACTAGCGGGAGAGGCCGGGGAGCTGTTTTTT. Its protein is CASSLLAGEAGELFF.

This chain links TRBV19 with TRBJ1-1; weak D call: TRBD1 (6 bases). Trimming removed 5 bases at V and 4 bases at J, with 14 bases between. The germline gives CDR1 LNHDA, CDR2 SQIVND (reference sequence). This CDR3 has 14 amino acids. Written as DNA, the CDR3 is TGTGCCAGTAGTGTCCGGACAGACCTCACTGAAGCTTTCTTT. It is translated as CASSVRTDLTEAFF.

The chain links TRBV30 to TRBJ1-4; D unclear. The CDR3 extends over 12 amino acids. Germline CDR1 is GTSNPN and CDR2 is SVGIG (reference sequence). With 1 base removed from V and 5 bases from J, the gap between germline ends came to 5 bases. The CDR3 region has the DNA TGTGCCTGGAGTGACCGGAATGAAAAACTGTTTTTT. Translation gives CAWSDRNEKLFF.

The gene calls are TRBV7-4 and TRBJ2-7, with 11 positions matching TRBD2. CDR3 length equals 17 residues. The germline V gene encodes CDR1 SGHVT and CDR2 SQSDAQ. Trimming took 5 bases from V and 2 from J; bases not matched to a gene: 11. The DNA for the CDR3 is TGTGCCAGCAGCCCTCAGATGGGACTAGCGGACCCCTACGAGCAGTACTTC. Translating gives CASSPQMGLADPYEQYF.

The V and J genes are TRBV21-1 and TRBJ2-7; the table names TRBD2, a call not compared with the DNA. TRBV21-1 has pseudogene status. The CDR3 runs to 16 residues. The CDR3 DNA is TGTGCCAGCAGCAAAGAGCCGGGACTAGAGGGTTACGAGCAGTACTTC. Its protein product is CASSKEPGLEGYEQYF.

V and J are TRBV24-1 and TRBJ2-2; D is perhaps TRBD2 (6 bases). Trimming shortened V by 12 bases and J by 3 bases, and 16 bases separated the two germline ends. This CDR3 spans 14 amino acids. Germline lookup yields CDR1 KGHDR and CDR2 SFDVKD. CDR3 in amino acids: CAAGGDPYTGELFF. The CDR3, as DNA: TGTGCCGCCGGGGGTGATCCGTACACCGGGGAGCTGTTTTTT.

The CDR3 DNA reads TGTGCCAGCAGTTACTCCCCCCATGGCTACACCTTC. This codes for CASSYSPHGYTF. This chain connects TRBV28 to TRBJ1-2; no definite D call. Trimming pared 4 bases from V and 6 bases from J, leaving 9 bases between. This CDR3 is built from 12 residues. Germline CDR1 and CDR2: MDHEN and SYDVKM.

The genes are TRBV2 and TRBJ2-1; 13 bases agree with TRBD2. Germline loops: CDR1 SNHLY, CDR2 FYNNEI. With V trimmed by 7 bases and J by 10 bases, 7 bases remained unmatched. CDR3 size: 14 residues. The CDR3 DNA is TGTGCCAGCACCGGACTAGCGGGAGTGATAGAGCAGTTCTTC. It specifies CASTGLAGVIEQFF.